This T cell receptor (beta chain) is drawn from a study of shared clonotypes between healthy human individuals. Clones were sequenced by immunoSEQ multiplex PCR, and TCRdb holds only the in-frame ones, with some missing. The sample holds around 2.1 million clones, 85% to 95% seen once. Positively selected for CCR7, the CD45RO-negative cells used as naive CD8 cells excluded terminally differentiated effector memory CD45RA+ cells. This clone was seen a single time. Germline V gene lookup returns CDR1 MNHEY and CDR2 SMNVEV (reference sequence). Trimming took 7 bases from V and 4 from J, leaving 10 bases between them. This CDR3 spans 13 amino acids.

This chain links TRBV27 with TRBJ2-2; the D gene is possibly TRBD2 (6 bases). The sample was naive CD8+ T cells from PBMCs. This TCR derives from a man aged 18-30 years in good health. Some clones in this sample may be carry-over from other donors' samples. The CDR3 sequence is CASTGLLTGELFF. The CDR3 DNA reads TGTGCCAGCACGGGACTCCTCACCGGGGAGCTGTTTTTT.